These 14 T cell receptor beta chains were all obtained from the same sample, sequenced in a study of cytomegalovirus exposure and HLA in healthy donors. Data came from immunoSEQ multiplex PCR; TCRdb stores just in-frame clones and leaves some out. The data contain about 200,000 clones, 80% to 90% of them singletons. Input material: PBMCs. All receptors derive from a woman aged 25 to 39 in good health and CMV-seropositive.

The chain employs TRBV29-1 and TRBJ1-1; perhaps TRBD1 as D (6 bases). Germline V gene sequence: CDR1 SQVTM, CDR2 ANQGSEA. This CDR3 contains 13 residues. Trimming stripped 3 bases from V and 2 bases from J, with 10 bases between. The CDR3 region is CSVESGGNTEAFF. Here the CDR3 DNA reads TGCAGCGTTGAGTCGGGGGGCAACACTGAAGCTTTCTTT. Full variable domain (outside the CDR3, taken from reference TRBV29-1 and TRBJ1-1): SAVISQKPSRDICQRGTSLTIQCQVDSQVTMMFWYRQQPGQSLTLIATANQGSEATYESGFVIDKFPISRPNLTFSTLTVSNMSPEDSSIYLCSVESGGNTEAFFGQGTRLTVV.

The genes are TRBV4-1 and TRBJ1-5, with D maybe TRBD1 (5 bases). Germline values: CDR1 MGHRA, CDR2 YSYEKL. This CDR3 contains 15 residues. The germline V and J ends were trimmed by 4 bases and 3 bases, with 13 bases remaining between them. The CDR3 protein is CASSLNRGVNQPQHF. The CDR3 region has the DNA TGCGCCAGCAGCCTAAATCGGGGGGTCAATCAGCCCCAGCATTTT.

The chain uses TRBV27 and TRBJ1-1; D uncertain. This CDR3 contains 12 residues. Germline CDR1 and CDR2: MNHEY and SMNVEV (reference sequence). V was shortened by 6 bases and J by 0 bases, with 5 bases between the two germline ends. This CDR3 is CASRGMNTEAFF. In DNA, the CDR3 is TGTGCCAGCAGGGGCATGAACACTGAAGCTTTCTTT.

This clone was observed a few times. V and J are TRBV13 and TRBJ2-3; 9 bases match TRBD2. This CDR3 is 16 amino acids long. Per germline, CDR1 PRHDT and CDR2 FYEKMQ (reference sequence). The V segment lost 3 bases and the J segment 1 base; nucleotides outside the gene matches: 5. The CDR3 is CASSFDAGGRTDTQYF. The DNA of the CDR3 is TGTGCCAGCAGCTTCGATGCGGGAGGGCGCACAGATACGCAGTATTTT.

V gene TRBV6-1 combines with J gene TRBJ2-4, with 9 positions matching TRBD1. The CDR3 totals 14 residues. V lost 6 bases to trimming and J lost 7 bases; unmatched junction nucleotides: 7. Per the germline V gene, CDR1 is MNHNS and CDR2 is SASEGT. The CDR3 DNA follows: TGTGCCAGCAGGGAAACAGGGGGCTCGAACATTCAGTACTTC. Amino acid sequence: CASRETGGSNIQYF.

This sequence joins TRBV2 and TRBJ1-1, with 10 bases matching TRBD1. The junction had 9 bases not matched to a gene; V was cut back by 11 bases and J by 3 bases. The CDR3 spans 14 residues. Germline values: CDR1 SNHLY, CDR2 FYNNEI. The CDR3 DNA reads as TGTGCCCTCCGGGGGGACAGGGGAGACACTGAAGCTTTCTTT. Protein: CALRGDRGDTEAFF.

This clone has a handful of counts. The rearrangement joins TRBV28 to TRBJ2-5, with a possible D match to TRBD1 (6 bases). Germline assignment: CDR1 MDHEN and CDR2 SYDVKM. V lost 3 bases, J lost 5 bases, and 10 bases lay in between. CDR3 length: 13 amino acids. CDR3: CASSFVGAETQYF. In DNA, the CDR3 is TGTGCCAGCAGTTTTGTGGGGGCGGAGACCCAGTACTTC.

The chain combines TRBV2 with TRBJ2-1, with D tentatively TRBD1 (5 bases). Trimming pared 0 bases from V and 9 bases from J, leaving 12 bases between. The CDR3 length is 14 residues. CDR1 and CDR2 from the germline V gene are SNHLY and FYNNEI. In DNA form, the CDR3 reads TGTGCCAGCAGTGAAGCATCGTTCCAGGGTGAGCAGTTCTTC. It codes for CASSEASFQGEQFF.

This clone came up a few times. The V call is TRBV19, the J call TRBJ1-2, with 8 bases that match TRBD1. Germline V lookup: CDR1 LNHDA, CDR2 SQIVND (reference sequence). V shed 10 bases, J shed 8 bases, and the junction held 15 bases outside the gene matches. The CDR3 loop spans 14 amino acids. The chain's CDR3 is CATSPGQARSGYTF. The CDR3, as DNA: TGTGCCACTTCCCCGGGACAGGCTCGGTCGGGCTACACCTTC.

The chain links TRBV7-9 to TRBJ1-1; TRBD1 matches at 8 bases. Trimming removed 0 bases from V and 7 bases from J; junction bases left unmatched: 13. This CDR3 is 17 amino acids long. Looked up from germline, CDR1 is SEHNR and CDR2 is FQNEAQ (reference sequence). Here the CDR3 DNA reads TGTGCCAGCAGCTTAGCGTTTAGGGGGACAGGTGCCAGTGAAGCTTTCTTT. This sequence encodes CASSLAFRGTGASEAFF.

This clone was counted only a few times. DNA of the CDR3: TGTGCCAGCAGAAGGGAGGACTATGGCTACACCTTC. Amino acids: CASRREDYGYTF. This rearrangement joins TRBV27 to TRBJ1-2; D gene ambiguous. The CDR3 covers 12 residues. Germline V gives CDR1 MNHEY, CDR2 SMNVEV (reference sequence). V was pared by 6 bases and J by 3 bases, with 8 bases between.

This sequence joins TRBV5-1 and TRBJ2-5; 8 bases are shared with TRBD2. The J segment lost 4 bases and the V segment lost 2 bases, leaving 1 base of the junction unmatched. CDR3 length: 13 amino acids. Germline V lookup: CDR1 SGHRS, CDR2 YFSETQ. The CDR3 region is CASSFAGGETQYF. Here the CDR3 DNA reads TGCGCCAGCAGCTTTGCGGGGGGAGAGACCCAGTACTTC.

The rearrangement joins TRBV29-1 to TRBJ2-2; 11 positions match TRBD2. The CDR3 contains 15 residues. Trimming removed 7 bases from V and 3 bases from J; junction bases left unmatched: 7. Germline loops: CDR1 SQVTM, CDR2 ANQGSEA. CDR3 loop: CSAILAGEHTGELFF. For the CDR3, the DNA is TGCAGCGCGATACTAGCGGGAGAACACACCGGGGAGCTGTTTTTT.

This clone was observed a single time. This chain links TRBV28 with TRBJ1-5; perhaps TRBD1 as D (5 bases). This CDR3 spans 14 amino acids. Germline lookup yields CDR1 MDHEN and CDR2 SYDVKM. V gave up 3 bases and J gave up 7 bases, with 13 bases separating them. The CDR3 here is CASSFGGWGQPQHF. CDR3 in DNA: TGTGCCAGCAGTTTCGGTGGCTGGGGCCAGCCCCAGCATTTT.